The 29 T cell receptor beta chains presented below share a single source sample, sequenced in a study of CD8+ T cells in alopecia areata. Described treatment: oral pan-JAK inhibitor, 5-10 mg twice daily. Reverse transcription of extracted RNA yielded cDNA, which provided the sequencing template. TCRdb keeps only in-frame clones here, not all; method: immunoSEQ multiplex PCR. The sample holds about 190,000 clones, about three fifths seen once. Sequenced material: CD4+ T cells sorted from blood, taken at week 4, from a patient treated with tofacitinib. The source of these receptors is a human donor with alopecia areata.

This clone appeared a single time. The DNA for the CDR3 is TGTGCCAGCAGTCAACTAGCGGAGCGCTACAATGAGCAGTTCTTC. Translating gives CASSQLAERYNEQFF. The V gene is TRBV28, the J gene TRBJ2-1; 8 positions agree with TRBD2. V lost 5 bases and J lost 3; bases outside the gene matches: 6. Germline V lookup: CDR1 MDHEN, CDR2 SYDVKM. The CDR3 length is 15 residues.

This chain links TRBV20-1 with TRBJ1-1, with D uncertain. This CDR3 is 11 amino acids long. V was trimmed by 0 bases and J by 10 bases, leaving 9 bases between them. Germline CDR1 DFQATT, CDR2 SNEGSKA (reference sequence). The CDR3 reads CSARDGLLAFF. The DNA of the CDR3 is TGCAGTGCTAGAGACGGACTTTTAGCTTTCTTT.

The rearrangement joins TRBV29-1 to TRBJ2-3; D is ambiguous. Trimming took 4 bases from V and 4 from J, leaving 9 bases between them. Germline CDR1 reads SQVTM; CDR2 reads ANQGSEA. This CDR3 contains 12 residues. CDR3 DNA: TGCAGCGTTGCGGAAAGCGCAGATACGCAGTATTTT. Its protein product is CSVAESADTQYF.

CDR3 in DNA: TGTGCCAGCAGCCCTTCTCCGGGGACTTCAGAGCAGTTCTTC. Translation gives CASSPSPGTSEQFF. V usage is TRBV7-2 and J usage is TRBJ2-1; D may be TRBD2 (6 bases). V shed 5 bases and J shed 10 bases, with 18 bases lying between them. The CDR3 covers 14 residues. Germline V gene sequence: CDR1 SGHTA, CDR2 FQGNSA.

The chain's CDR3 is CARSSGRSYNEQFF. The CDR3 DNA reads as TGTGCCCGGTCCAGCGGGCGATCCTACAATGAGCAGTTCTTC. The V call is TRBV30, the J call TRBJ2-1, with D possibly being TRBD2 (6 bases). There are 14 residues in the CDR3. The germline CDR1 and CDR2 sequences are GTSNPN and SVGIG (reference sequence). Trimming took off 8 bases at V and 1 base at J, with 15 bases between the two ends.

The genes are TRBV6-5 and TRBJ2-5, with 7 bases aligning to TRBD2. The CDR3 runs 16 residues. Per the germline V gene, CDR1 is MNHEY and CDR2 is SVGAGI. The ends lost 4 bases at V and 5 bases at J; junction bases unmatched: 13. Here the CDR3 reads CASSLSSGTIGETQYF. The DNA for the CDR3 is TGTGCCAGCAGTTTATCCAGCGGGACCATCGGCGAGACCCAGTACTTC.

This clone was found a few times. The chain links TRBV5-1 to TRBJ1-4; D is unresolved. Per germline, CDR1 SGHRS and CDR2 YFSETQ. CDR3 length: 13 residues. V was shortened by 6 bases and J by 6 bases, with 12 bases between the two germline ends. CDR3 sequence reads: CASKGFNDEKLFF. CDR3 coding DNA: TGCGCCAGCAAAGGGTTCAATGATGAAAAACTGTTTTTT.

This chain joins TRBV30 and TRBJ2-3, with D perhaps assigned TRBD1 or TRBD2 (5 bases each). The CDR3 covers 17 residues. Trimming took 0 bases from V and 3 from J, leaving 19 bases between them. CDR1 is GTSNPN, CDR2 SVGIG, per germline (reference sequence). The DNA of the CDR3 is TGTGCCTGGAGTGTACGTCCTTGGGGGATTATTACAGATACGCAGTATTTT. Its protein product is CAWSVRPWGIITDTQYF.

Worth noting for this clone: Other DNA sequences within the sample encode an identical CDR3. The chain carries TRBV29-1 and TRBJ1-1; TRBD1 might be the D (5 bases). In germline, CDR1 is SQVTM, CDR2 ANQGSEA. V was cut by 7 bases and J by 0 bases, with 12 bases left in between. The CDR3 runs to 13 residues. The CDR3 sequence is CSAEGYMNTEAFF. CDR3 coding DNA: TGCAGCGCTGAGGGGTACATGAACACTGAAGCTTTCTTT.

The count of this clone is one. Here the CDR3 DNA reads TGTGCCAGCAGACCCTTTGGGCTAGCACAGACCTCAGAGACCCAGTACTTC. As protein: CASRPFGLAQTSETQYF. V gene TRBV27 combines with J gene TRBJ2-5; tentatively, D is TRBD2 (5 bases). This CDR3 contains 17 residues. Germline CDR1 reads MNHEY; CDR2 reads SMNVEV (reference sequence). Trimming pared 6 bases from V and 4 bases from J, leaving 24 bases between.

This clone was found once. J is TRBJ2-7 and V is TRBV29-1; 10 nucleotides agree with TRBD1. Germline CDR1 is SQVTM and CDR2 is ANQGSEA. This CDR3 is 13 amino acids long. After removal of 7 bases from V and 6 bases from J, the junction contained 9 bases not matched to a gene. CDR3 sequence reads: CSARTGGKAEQYF. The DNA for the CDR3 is TGCAGCGCTCGGACAGGGGGTAAGGCCGAGCAGTACTTC.

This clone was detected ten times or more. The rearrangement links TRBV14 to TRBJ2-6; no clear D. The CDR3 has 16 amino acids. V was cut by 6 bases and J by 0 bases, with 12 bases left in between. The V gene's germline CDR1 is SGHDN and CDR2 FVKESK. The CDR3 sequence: CASSPQRFSGANVLTF. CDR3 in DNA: TGTGCCAGCAGTCCCCAACGGTTCTCTGGGGCCAACGTCCTGACTTTC. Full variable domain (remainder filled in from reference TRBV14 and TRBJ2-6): EAGVTQFPSHSVIEKGQTVTLRCDPISGHDNLYWYRRVMGKEIKFLLHFVKESKQDESGMPNNRFLAERTGGTYSTLKVQPAELEDSGVYFCASSPQRFSGANVLTFGAGSRLTVL.

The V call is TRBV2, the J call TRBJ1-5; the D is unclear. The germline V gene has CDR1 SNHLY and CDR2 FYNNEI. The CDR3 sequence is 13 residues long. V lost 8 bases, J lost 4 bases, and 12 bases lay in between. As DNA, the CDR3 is TGTGCCAGCTCCTCCGTGGAAAATCAGCCCCAGCATTTT. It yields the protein CASSSVENQPQHF.

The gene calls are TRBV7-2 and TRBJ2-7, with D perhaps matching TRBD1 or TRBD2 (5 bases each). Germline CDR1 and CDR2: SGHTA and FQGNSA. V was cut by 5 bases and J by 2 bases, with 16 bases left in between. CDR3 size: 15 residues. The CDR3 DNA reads TGTGCCAGCAGCCTGAGGGGCTCCAGTCCCTACGAGCAGTACTTC. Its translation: CASSLRGSSPYEQYF.

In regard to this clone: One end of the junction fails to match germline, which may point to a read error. The chain's CDR3 is CASRLGTVYGYTF. CDR3 bases: TGTGCCAGCCGTTTGGGGACCGTCTATGGCTACACCTTC. The V call is TRBV28, the J call TRBJ1-2; the D gene is possibly TRBD1 (5 bases). This CDR3 has 13 amino acids. Germline V gene lookup returns CDR1 MDHEN and CDR2 SYDVKM.

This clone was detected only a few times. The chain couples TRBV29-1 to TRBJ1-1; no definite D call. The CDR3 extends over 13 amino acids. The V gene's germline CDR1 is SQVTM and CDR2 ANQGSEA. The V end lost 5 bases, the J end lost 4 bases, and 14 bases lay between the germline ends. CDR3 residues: CSVLAVVGTEAFF. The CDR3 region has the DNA TGCAGCGTTCTCGCGGTTGTGGGCACTGAAGCTTTCTTT.

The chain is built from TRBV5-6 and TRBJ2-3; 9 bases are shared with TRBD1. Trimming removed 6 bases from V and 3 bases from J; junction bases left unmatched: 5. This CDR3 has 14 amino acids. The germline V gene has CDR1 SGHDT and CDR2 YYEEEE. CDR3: CASNVDRGTDTQYF. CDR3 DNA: TGTGCCAGCAATGTGGACAGGGGAACAGATACGCAGTATTTT.

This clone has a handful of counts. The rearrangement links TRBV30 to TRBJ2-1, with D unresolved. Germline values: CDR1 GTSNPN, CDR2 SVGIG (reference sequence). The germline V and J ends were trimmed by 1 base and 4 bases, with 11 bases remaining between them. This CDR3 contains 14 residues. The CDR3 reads CAWSAAETYNEQFF. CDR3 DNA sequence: TGTGCCTGGAGTGCAGCAGAGACTTACAATGAGCAGTTCTTC. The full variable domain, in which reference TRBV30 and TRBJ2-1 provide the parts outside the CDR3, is SQTIHQWPATLVQPVGSPLSLECTVEGTSNPNLYWYRQAAGRGLQLLFYSVGIGQISSEVPQNLSASRPQDRQFILSSKKLLLSDSGFYLCAWSAAETYNEQFFGPGTRLTVL.

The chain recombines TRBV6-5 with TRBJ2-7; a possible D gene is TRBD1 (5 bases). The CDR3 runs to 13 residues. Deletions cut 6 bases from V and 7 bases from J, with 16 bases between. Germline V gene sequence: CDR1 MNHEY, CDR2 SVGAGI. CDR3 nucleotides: TGTGCCAGCAGCTACGACAGCTTACAAGAGCAGTACTTC. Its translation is CASSYDSLQEQYF.

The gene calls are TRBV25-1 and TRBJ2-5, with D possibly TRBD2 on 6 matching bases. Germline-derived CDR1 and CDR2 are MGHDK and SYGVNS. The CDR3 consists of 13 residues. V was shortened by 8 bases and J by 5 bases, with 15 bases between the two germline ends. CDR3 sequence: CASSPAGRETQYF. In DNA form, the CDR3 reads TGTGCCAGCTCCCCGGCAGGGAGGGAGACCCAGTACTTC.

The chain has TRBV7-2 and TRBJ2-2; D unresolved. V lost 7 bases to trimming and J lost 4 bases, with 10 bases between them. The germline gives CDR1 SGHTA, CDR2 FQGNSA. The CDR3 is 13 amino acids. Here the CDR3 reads CASTLVGTGELFF. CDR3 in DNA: TGTGCCAGCACCCTTGTCGGCACCGGGGAGCTGTTTTTT.

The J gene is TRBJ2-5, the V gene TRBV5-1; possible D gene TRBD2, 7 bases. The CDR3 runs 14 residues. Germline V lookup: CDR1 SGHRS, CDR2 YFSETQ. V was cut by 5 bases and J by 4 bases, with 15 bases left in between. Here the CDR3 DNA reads TGCGCCAGCAGGGCGACTAGCAGGGGAGAGACCCAGTACTTC. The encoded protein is CASRATSRGETQYF.

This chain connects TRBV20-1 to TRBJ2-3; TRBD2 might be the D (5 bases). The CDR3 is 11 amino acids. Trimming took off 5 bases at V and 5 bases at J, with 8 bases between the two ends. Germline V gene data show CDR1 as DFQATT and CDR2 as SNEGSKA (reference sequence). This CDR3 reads CSALRGDTQYF. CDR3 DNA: TGCAGTGCTTTACGGGGAGATACGCAGTATTTT.

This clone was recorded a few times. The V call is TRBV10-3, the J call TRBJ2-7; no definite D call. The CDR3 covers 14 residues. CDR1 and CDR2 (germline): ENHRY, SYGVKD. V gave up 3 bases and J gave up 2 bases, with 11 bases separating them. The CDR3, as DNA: TGTGCCATCAGTGATCACCAGATTACCTACGAGCAGTACTTC. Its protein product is CAISDHQITYEQYF.

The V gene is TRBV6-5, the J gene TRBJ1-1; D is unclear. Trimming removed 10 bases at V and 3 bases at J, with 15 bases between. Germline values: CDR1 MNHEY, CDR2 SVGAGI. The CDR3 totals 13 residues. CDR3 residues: CATTDSEDTEAFF. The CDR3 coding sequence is TGTGCCACCACGGATAGCGAGGACACTGAAGCTTTCTTT.

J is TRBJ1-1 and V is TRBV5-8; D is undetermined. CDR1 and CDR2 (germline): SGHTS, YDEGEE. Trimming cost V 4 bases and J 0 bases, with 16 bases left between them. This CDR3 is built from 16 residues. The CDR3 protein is CASSPDSLALNTEAFF. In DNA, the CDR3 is TGTGCCAGCAGCCCGGACTCACTGGCTCTGAACACTGAAGCTTTCTTT.

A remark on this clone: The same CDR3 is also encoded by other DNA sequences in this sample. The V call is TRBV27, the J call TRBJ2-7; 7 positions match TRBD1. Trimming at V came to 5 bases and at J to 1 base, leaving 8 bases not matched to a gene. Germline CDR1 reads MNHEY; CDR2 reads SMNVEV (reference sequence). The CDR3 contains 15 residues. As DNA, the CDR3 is TGTGCCAGCAGTAGGGGAACAGGGGTGTCCTACGAGCAGTACTTC. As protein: CASSRGTGVSYEQYF.

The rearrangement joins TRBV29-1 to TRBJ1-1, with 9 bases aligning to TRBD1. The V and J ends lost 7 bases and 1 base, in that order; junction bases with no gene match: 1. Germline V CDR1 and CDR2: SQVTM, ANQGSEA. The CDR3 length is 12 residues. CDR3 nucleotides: TGCAGCGCGGACAGGGGGAACACTGAAGCTTTCTTT. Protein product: CSADRGNTEAFF.

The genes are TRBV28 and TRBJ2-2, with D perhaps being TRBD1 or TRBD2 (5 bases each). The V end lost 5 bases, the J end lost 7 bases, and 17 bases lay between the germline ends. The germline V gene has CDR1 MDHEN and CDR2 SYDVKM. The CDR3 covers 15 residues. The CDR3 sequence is CASSPHDSGGGELFF. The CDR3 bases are TGTGCCAGCAGTCCGCACGACAGCGGTGGCGGGGAGCTGTTTTTT.